This passage covers 22 T cell receptor beta chains from one sample sequenced in a study of T-cell reconstitution after alpha-beta-depleted transplantation in children. The TCRbeta library incorporated unique molecular identifiers. TCRdb called the PCR reads again in MiXCR, with one record for every CDR3 protein. The data contain hundreds of thousands of distinct CDR3 sequences, roughly 23% of them singletons. Sample: PBMCs, mostly from graft donor cells, taken 360 days after TCRalphabeta/CD19-depleted stem cell transplant. The receptors derive from a boy under three years old who had a stem cell transplant for acute myeloid leukemia, so the T cells may come from the graft donor.

This clonotype has a count of ten or more. The rearrangement uses TRBV4-3 and TRBJ2-7, with D unclear. The germline V gene has CDR1 LGHNA and CDR2 YSLEER. V lost 1 base and J lost 2, with 12 bases in between. The CDR3 is 15 amino acids. The CDR3 is CASSQGTVSPYEQYF. The CDR3 coding sequence is TGCGCCAGCAGCCAAGGTACAGTTAGTCCCTACGAGCAGTACTTC.

The CDR3 sequence is CASSPILREAFF. The CDR3 DNA sequence: TGTGCCAGCAGCCCGATTCTGAGAGAAGCTTTCTTT. The chain recombines TRBV13 with TRBJ1-1; D is undetermined. Germline V gene sequence: CDR1 PRHDT, CDR2 FYEKMQ (reference sequence). The CDR3 runs to 12 residues. The V and J ends lost 5 bases and 8 bases respectively, with 12 bases between them.

The chain is built from TRBV29-1 and TRBJ1-5, with D unresolved. This CDR3 region has 16 residues. The germline V gene encodes CDR1 SQVTM and CDR2 ANQGSEA. Trimming stripped 8 bases from V and 1 base from J, with 21 bases between. The CDR3 DNA sequence: TGCAGCCTCTGGACCGGAAGGCTTTGGAGCAATCAGCCCCAGCATTTT. Translation gives CSLWTGRLWSNQPQHF.

V is TRBV7-9 and J is TRBJ2-7, with D perhaps matching TRBD1 or TRBD2 (6 bases each). CDR1 and CDR2 from the germline V gene are SEHNR and FQNEAQ (reference sequence). The CDR3 is 16 amino acids. Trimming shortened V by 1 base and J by 3 bases, and 16 bases separated the two germline ends. CDR3 nucleotides: TGTGCCAGCAGCTTAGGGGGGGACATGGTCAACTACGAGCAGTACTTC. Translating it yields CASSLGGDMVNYEQYF.

The chain is built from TRBV7-2 and TRBJ2-5; D unresolved. V lost 5 bases, J lost 2 bases, and 9 bases lay in between. This CDR3 spans 13 amino acids. Per the germline V gene, CDR1 is SGHTA and CDR2 is FQGNSA. The CDR3 sequence: CASSLPLQETQYF. In nucleotides, the CDR3 is TGTGCCAGCAGCCTACCCTTACAAGAGACCCAGTACTTC.

The chain carries TRBV11-2 and TRBJ2-7; D perhaps matches TRBD1 (6 bases). The CDR3 is 14 amino acids. Germline V gives CDR1 SGHAT, CDR2 FQNNGV. Between the trimmed V and J ends, which lost 0 bases and 7 bases, there was a span of 13 bases. CDR3 sequence: CASSLEVTGYEQYV. The CDR3 DNA sequence: TGTGCCAGCAGCTTAGAGGTGACAGGCTATGAGCAGTACGTC.

This clonotype was counted only a few times. The chain links TRBV7-2 to TRBJ2-1, with D tentatively TRBD1 (5 bases). V was shortened by 1 base and J by 1 base, with 8 bases between the two germline ends. This CDR3 spans 15 amino acids. Germline V gene data show CDR1 as SGHTA and CDR2 as FQGNSA. CDR3 residues: CASSLEGPSYNEQFF. DNA of the CDR3: TGTGCCAGCAGCTTAGAGGGGCCGTCCTACAATGAGCAGTTCTTC. Together with reference TRBV7-2 and TRBJ2-1, the CDR3 gives the full variable domain: GAGVSQSPSNKVTEKGKDVELRCDPISGHTALYWYRQSLGQGLEFLIYFQGNSAPDKSGLPSDRFSAERTGGSVSTLTIQRTQQEDSAVYLCASSLEGPSYNEQFFGPGTRLTVL.

The chain uses TRBV10-3 and TRBJ2-3; TRBD2 aligns across 9 bases. The CDR3 runs 16 residues. Germline V gene lookup returns CDR1 ENHRY and CDR2 SYGVKD. V trimming: 0 bases; J trimming: 6 bases; junction bases outside the gene matches: 7. The CDR3 reads CAISESKRGAVDTQYF. CDR3 coding DNA: TGTGCCATCAGTGAGTCGAAGCGGGGGGCAGTGGATACGCAGTATTTT.

This clonotype was seen repeatedly, ten times or more. The chain has TRBV11-2 and TRBJ2-1; 13 bases are a match to TRBD2. Germline V gene sequence: CDR1 SGHAT, CDR2 FQNNGV. V was clipped by 0 bases and J by 0 bases; unmatched bases: 2. This CDR3 has 18 amino acids. This CDR3 reads CASSLDRLAGGSYNEQFF. The CDR3 DNA sequence: TGTGCCAGCAGCTTAGATCGACTAGCGGGGGGCTCCTACAATGAGCAGTTCTTC.

Ten or more counts support this clonotype. The J gene is TRBJ2-5, the V gene TRBV20-1; weak D call: TRBD2 (5 bases). Trimming left V 3 bases short and J 3 bases short, with 5 bases between. Germline-derived CDR1 and CDR2 are DFQATT and SNEGSKA (reference sequence). The CDR3 runs to 11 residues. CDR3 sequence: CSASGEETQYF. CDR3 nucleotide sequence: TGCAGTGCTAGCGGGGAAGAGACCCAGTACTTC.

The genes are TRBV5-1 and TRBJ1-3; D is uncertain. V was trimmed by 0 bases and J by 1 base, leaving 8 bases between them. Germline-derived CDR1 and CDR2 are SGHRS and YFSETQ. CDR3 length: 15 residues. The CDR3 bases are TGCGCCAGCAGCTTGGAGGAGAGGTCTGGAAACACCATATATTTT. Translation gives CASSLEERSGNTIYF.

This chain joins TRBV12-3 or TRBV12-4 and TRBJ2-7; tentative D call: TRBD2 (5 bases). The CDR3 runs 13 residues. The CDR3 sequence: CASSLARGGSVIV. In DNA, the CDR3 is TGTGCCAGCAGTTTGGCTAGAGGAGGTTCGGTCATTGTC.

This clonotype was counted at least ten times. The J gene is TRBJ1-2, the V gene TRBV7-2; D is ambiguous. The germline V and J ends were trimmed by 1 base and 7 bases, with 7 bases remaining between them. This CDR3 region has 12 residues. Germline values: CDR1 SGHTA, CDR2 FQGNSA. The CDR3 bases are TGTGCCAGCAGCTTAGGGGTGATTGGCTACACCTTC. This codes for CASSLGVIGYTF. The full variable domain, rest sourced from reference TRBV7-2 and TRBJ1-2, is GAGVSQSPSNKVTEKGKDVELRCDPISGHTALYWYRQSLGQGLEFLIYFQGNSAPDKSGLPSDRFSAERTGGSVSTLTIQRTQQEDSAVYLCASSLGVIGYTFGSGTRLTVV.

This clonotype was recorded a few times. The chain carries TRBV6-5 and TRBJ2-1, with a possible D match to TRBD2 (5 bases). With 3 bases removed from V and 4 bases from J, the gap between germline ends came to 16 bases. Per the germline V gene, CDR1 is MNHEY and CDR2 is SVGAGI. The CDR3 runs to 16 residues. In DNA, the CDR3 is TGTGCCAGCAGTTATAGCCGGGGTCCCGGGTACAATGAGCAGTTCTTC. Translating it yields CASSYSRGPGYNEQFF.

V is TRBV20-1 and J is TRBJ1-1; maybe TRBD1 (6 bases). This CDR3 has 15 residues. Per the germline V gene, CDR1 is DFQATT and CDR2 is SNEGSKA (reference sequence). Trimming removed 0 bases at V and 3 bases at J, with 14 bases between. CDR3 loop: CSARDPRTAYTEAFF. CDR3 sequence (DNA): TGCAGTGCTAGAGATCCGCGGACAGCATACACTGAAGCTTTCTTT.

The genes are TRBV5-5 and TRBJ1-1; unclear D gene. This CDR3 has 14 amino acids. The ends were cut back, 2 bases at V and 2 bases at J, with 10 bases in the middle. Germline loops: CDR1 SGHKS, CDR2 YYEKEE (reference sequence). The DNA of the CDR3 is TGTGCCAGCAGCTTCCGATGGAGTAACACTGAAGCTTTCTTT. This codes for CASSFRWSNTEAFF.

J is TRBJ2-2 and V is TRBV4-3; TRBD2 might be the D (6 bases). Germline CDR1 reads LGHNA; CDR2 reads YSLEER. The CDR3 is 16 amino acids. V was trimmed by 0 bases and J by 0 bases, leaving 8 bases between them. CDR3 sequence (DNA): TGCGCCAGCAGCCAAGATACGGGAGCGAACACCGGGGAGCTGTTTTTT. The encoded protein is CASSQDTGANTGELFF.

This clonotype was seen ten or more times. The J gene is TRBJ2-1, the V gene TRBV7-9; weak D call: TRBD1 (5 bases). CDR3 size: 14 residues. Germline loops: CDR1 SEHNR, CDR2 FQNEAQ (reference sequence). V lost 1 base to trimming and J lost 7 bases, with 11 bases between them. The CDR3 DNA is TGTGCCAGCAGCTTAGTCGCAGGGAAAAATGAGCAGTTCTTC. Translation gives CASSLVAGKNEQFF.

The gene calls are TRBV7-9 and TRBJ2-2; D unresolved. Germline V gives CDR1 SEHNR, CDR2 FQNEAQ (reference sequence). The V gene lost 5 bases and the J gene lost 6 bases, with 10 bases spanning the gap. This CDR3 contains 13 residues. CDR3 nucleotides: TGTGCCAGCAGCCCGGGCCGTCCCGGGGAGCTGTTTTTT. Translating gives CASSPGRPGELFF.

The chain combines TRBV5-1 with TRBJ2-1; possibly TRBD2 for D (5 bases). Germline CDR1 and CDR2: SGHRS and YFSETQ. V was trimmed by 3 bases and J by 4 bases, leaving 17 bases between them. This CDR3 is built from 16 residues. CDR3 DNA sequence: TGCGCCAGCAGCTCCCCAGTCTTGGCGGGTTACAATGAGCAGTTCTTC. This sequence encodes CASSSPVLAGYNEQFF. Filled out from reference TRBV5-1 and TRBJ2-1, the complete variable domain reads KAGVTQTPRYLIKTRGQQVTLSCSPISGHRSVSWYQQTPGQGLQFLFEYFSETQRNKGNFPGRFSGRQFSNSRSEMNVSTLELGDSALYLCASSSPVLAGYNEQFFGPGTRLTVL.

This clonotype has ten or more counts. The chain carries TRBV28 and TRBJ1-5; 12 bases are a match to TRBD1. The CDR3 has 15 residues. CDR1 MDHEN and CDR2 SYDVKM come from the germline V gene. The trim removed 7 bases at V and 5 bases at J, leaving 6 bases unmatched. CDR3 bases: TGTGCCAGCAAAAAAGGGGACAGGGGGCATCAGCCCCAGCATTTT. Amino acids: CASKKGDRGHQPQHF.

The chain couples TRBV3-1 to TRBJ2-3; maybe TRBD2 (5 bases). CDR1 LGHDT and CDR2 YNNKEL come from the germline V gene (reference sequence). This CDR3 has 16 amino acids. Trimming shortened V by 0 bases and J by 2 bases, and 12 bases separated the two germline ends. Written as DNA, the CDR3 is TGTGCCAGCAGCCAAGATGGCAGCGGATCCACAGATACGCAGTATTTT. Protein sequence: CASSQDGSGSTDTQYF.